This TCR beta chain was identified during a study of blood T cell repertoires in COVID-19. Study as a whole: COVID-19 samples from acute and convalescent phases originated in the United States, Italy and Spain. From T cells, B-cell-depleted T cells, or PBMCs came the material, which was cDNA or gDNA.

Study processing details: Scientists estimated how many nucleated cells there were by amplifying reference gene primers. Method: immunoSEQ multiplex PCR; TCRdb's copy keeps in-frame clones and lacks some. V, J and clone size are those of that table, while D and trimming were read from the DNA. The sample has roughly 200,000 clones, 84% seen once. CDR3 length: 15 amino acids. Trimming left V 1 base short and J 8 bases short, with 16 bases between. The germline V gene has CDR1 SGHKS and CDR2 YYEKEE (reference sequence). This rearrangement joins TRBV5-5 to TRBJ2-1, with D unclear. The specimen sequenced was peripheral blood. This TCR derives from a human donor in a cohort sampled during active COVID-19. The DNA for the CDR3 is TGTGCCAGCAGCTTGCTCTGGGCAGAGCAGGATGAGCAGTTCTTC. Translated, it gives CASSLLWAEQDEQFF.